The next 14 T cell receptor beta chains were all read from a single sample in a study of shared clonotypes between healthy human individuals. The data were produced by immunoSEQ multiplex PCR, yet TCRdb's version contains in-frame clones alone and is incomplete. The sample has 630,000 or so clones, roughly 98% seen once; the top ten hold around 0.3%. Naive CD8 populations comprised CD45RO-negative cells positively selected for CCR7, excluding terminally differentiated effector memory CD45RA+ cells. The sample was naive CD8+ T cells sorted from blood. The receptors were sampled from a man aged 25 to 40 in good health.

This CDR3 reads CASSSPFIRDGNYEQYF. The CDR3 region has the DNA TGTGCCAGCAGCTCCCCCTTTATCCGGGACGGTAACTACGAGCAGTACTTC. The V and J genes are TRBV7-8 and TRBJ2-7; possibly TRBD1 or TRBD2 for D (5 bases each). Trimming stripped 4 bases from V and 3 bases from J, with 22 bases between. Germline-derived CDR1 and CDR2 are SGHVS and FQNEAQ. The CDR3 has 17 residues.

The rearrangement joins TRBV5-1 to TRBJ2-5; 10 nucleotides agree with TRBD2. The germline gives CDR1 SGHRS, CDR2 YFSETQ. Unmatched junction bases numbered 7, after V lost 0 bases and J lost 5 bases. The CDR3 runs 16 residues. CDR3 residues: CASSLALAGGSETQYF. The DNA of the CDR3 is TGCGCCAGCAGCTTGGCGTTAGCGGGAGGATCGGAGACCCAGTACTTC.

This chain connects TRBV29-1 to TRBJ2-3; D gene ambiguous. Germline loops: CDR1 SQVTM, CDR2 ANQGSEA. Trimming removed 3 bases from V and 5 bases from J, with 6 bases in between. CDR3 length: 11 residues. The CDR3 is CSVDEQDTQYF. The CDR3 region has the DNA TGCAGCGTTGATGAACAAGATACGCAGTATTTT.

The V gene is TRBV11-2, the J gene TRBJ2-6; D uncertain. The length of the CDR3 is 15 residues. V gave up 6 bases and J gave up 0 bases, with 9 bases separating them. The germline gives CDR1 SGHAT, CDR2 FQNNGV. CDR3 loop: CASRPVRSGANVLTF. DNA for the CDR3: TGTGCCAGCAGACCCGTCCGCTCTGGGGCCAACGTCCTGACTTTC. The full variable domain, its missing parts supplied by reference TRBV11-2 and TRBJ2-6, is EAGVAQSPRYKIIEKRQSVAFWCNPISGHATLYWYQQILGQGPKLLIQFQNNGVVDDSQLPKDRFSAERLKGVDSTLKIQPAKLEDSAVYLCASRPVRSGANVLTFGAGSRLTVL.

J is TRBJ1-1 and V is TRBV25-1; tentative D call: TRBD1 (5 bases). V dropped 0 bases and J dropped 7 bases, with 6 bases sitting between them. The CDR3 has 12 amino acids. Germline CDR1 MGHDK, CDR2 SYGVNS. As DNA, the CDR3 is TGTGCCAGCAGTGAATATAGGGGTGAAGCTTTCTTT. This gives the protein CASSEYRGEAFF.

This chain uses TRBV27 with TRBJ1-1; D is perhaps TRBD1 (5 bases). CDR3 length equals 13 residues. Between the trimmed V and J ends, which lost 6 bases and 9 bases, there was a span of 17 bases. Germline CDR1 and CDR2: MNHEY and SMNVEV (reference sequence). CDR3 DNA: TGTGCCAGCAGCTTGACCGACAGCATTAAAGCTTTCTTT. It is translated as CASSLTDSIKAFF.

The V and J genes are TRBV7-9 and TRBJ2-7, with 8 positions matching TRBD1. The CDR3 runs to 15 residues. V dropped 6 bases and J dropped 3; count of bases not matched to a gene: 10. Germline CDR1 reads SEHNR; CDR2 reads FQNEAQ (reference sequence). For the CDR3, the DNA is TGTGCCAGCAGGACTACCATAGGACAGGGCTACGAGCAGTACTTC. It translates to CASRTTIGQGYEQYF. Using reference TRBV7-9 and TRBJ2-7 for the parts outside the CDR3, the full variable domain is DTGVSQNPRHKITKRGQNVTFRCDPISEHNRLYWYRQTLGQGPEFLTYFQNEAQLEKSRLLSDRFSAERPKGSFSTLEIQRTEQGDSAMYLCASRTTIGQGYEQYFGPGTRLTVT.

The genes are TRBV6-6 and TRBJ1-2; 7 positions agree with TRBD1. Germline V gene lookup returns CDR1 MNHNY and CDR2 SVGAGI (reference sequence). With 6 bases clipped from V and 3 bases from J, the junction kept 4 bases outside the gene matches. There are 13 residues in the CDR3. CDR3: CASSPGTDYGYTF. The CDR3 DNA sequence: TGTGCCAGCAGCCCCGGGACAGACTATGGCTACACCTTC.

V gene TRBV10-3 combines with J gene TRBJ2-7, with 7 bases that match TRBD1. The germline CDR1 and CDR2 sequences are ENHRY and SYGVKD. The trim removed 6 bases at V and 7 bases at J, leaving 9 bases unmatched. CDR3 length: 13 amino acids. This CDR3 is CAIRRDSTGEQYF. The CDR3 DNA reads TGTGCCATCAGGAGGGACAGTACGGGGGAGCAGTACTTC.

The chain combines TRBV4-2 with TRBJ2-7; 8 bases fit TRBD2. There are 18 residues in the CDR3. V dropped 4 bases and J dropped 4; count of bases not matched to a gene: 18. CDR1 LGHNA and CDR2 YNFKEQ come from the germline V gene. The chain's CDR3 is CASSPGPVEASGSYEQYF. In nucleotides, the CDR3 is TGTGCCAGCAGCCCGGGACCCGTTGAGGCTAGCGGGTCGTACGAGCAGTACTTC.

The chain couples TRBV12-5 to TRBJ2-1; D might be TRBD2 (5 bases). This CDR3 spans 12 amino acids. The germline V gene encodes CDR1 LGHNT and CDR2 FRNRAP. V lost 3 bases and J 8 bases, leaving 8 bases between the germline ends. The CDR3 here is CASGLRTYEQFF. CDR3 DNA: TGTGCTAGTGGTTTACGGACTTATGAGCAGTTCTTC.

The chain combines TRBV18 with TRBJ2-5, with D perhaps matching TRBD2 (5 bases). Per the germline V gene, CDR1 is KGHSH and CDR2 is LQKENI. The CDR3 contains 16 residues. V was trimmed by 2 bases and J by 2 bases, leaving 15 bases between them. Here the CDR3 reads CASSPVGRDVQETQYF. Written as DNA, the CDR3 is TGTGCCAGCTCACCAGTAGGGAGAGACGTTCAAGAGACCCAGTACTTC.

V gene TRBV10-3 combines with J gene TRBJ2-5; the D gene is possibly TRBD1 (5 bases). The CDR3 has 12 amino acids. The V end was cut by 3 bases, the J end by 5 bases, with 7 bases between. Germline CDR1 is ENHRY and CDR2 is SYGVKD. The CDR3 DNA reads as TGTGCCATCAGTGAAGGGGTGGAGACCCAGTACTTC. Protein product: CAISEGVETQYF.

This sequence joins TRBV5-1 and TRBJ2-1; D is perhaps TRBD1 (5 bases). Germline V gives CDR1 SGHRS, CDR2 YFSETQ. This CDR3 has 12 amino acids. V shed 5 bases and J shed 7 bases, with 10 bases lying between them. The chain's CDR3 is CASRGRANEQFF. The DNA for the CDR3 is TGCGCCAGCAGAGGCAGGGCGAATGAGCAGTTCTTC.